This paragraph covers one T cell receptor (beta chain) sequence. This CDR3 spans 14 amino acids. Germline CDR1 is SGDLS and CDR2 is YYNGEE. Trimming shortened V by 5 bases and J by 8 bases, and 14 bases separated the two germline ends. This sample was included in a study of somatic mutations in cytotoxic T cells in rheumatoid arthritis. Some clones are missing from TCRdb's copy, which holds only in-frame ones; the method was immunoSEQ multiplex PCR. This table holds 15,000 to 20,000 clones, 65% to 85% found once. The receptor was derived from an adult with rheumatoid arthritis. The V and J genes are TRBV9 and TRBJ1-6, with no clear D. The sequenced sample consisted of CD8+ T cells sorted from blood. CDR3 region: CASSREGFDSPLHF. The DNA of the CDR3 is TGTGCCAGCAGTCGAGAGGGTTTCGATTCACCCCTCCACTTT.